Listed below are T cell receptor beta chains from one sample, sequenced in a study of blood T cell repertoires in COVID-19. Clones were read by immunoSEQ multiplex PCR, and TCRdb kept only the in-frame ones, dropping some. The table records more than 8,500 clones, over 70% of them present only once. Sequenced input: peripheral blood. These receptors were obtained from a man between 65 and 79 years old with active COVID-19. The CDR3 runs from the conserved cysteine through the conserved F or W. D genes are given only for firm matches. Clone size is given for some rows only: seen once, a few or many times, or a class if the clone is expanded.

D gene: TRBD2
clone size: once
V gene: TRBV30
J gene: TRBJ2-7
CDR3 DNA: TGTGCCTGGACTGGAACCGGGACTAGCTCCTACGAGCAGTACTTC
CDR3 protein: CAWTGTGTSSYEQYF

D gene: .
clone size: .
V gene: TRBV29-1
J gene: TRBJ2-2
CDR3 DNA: TGCAGCGGGAGGACAGACGGGGAGCTGTTTTTT
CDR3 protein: CSGRTDGELFF

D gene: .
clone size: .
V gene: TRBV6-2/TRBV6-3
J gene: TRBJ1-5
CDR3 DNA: TGTGCCAGCAGTTACGCGGGCAGCCCAAGCAATCAGCCCCAGCATTTT
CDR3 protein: CASSYAGSPSNQPQHF

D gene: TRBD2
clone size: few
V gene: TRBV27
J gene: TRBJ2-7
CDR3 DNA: TGTGCCAGCAGTTTAACCCTTACTAGCGGGAGGATCTCCTACGAGCAGTACTTC
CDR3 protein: CASSLTLTSGRISYEQYF

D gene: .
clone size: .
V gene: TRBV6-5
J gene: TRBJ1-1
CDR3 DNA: TGTGCCAGCACGGCCGCGGGGCGGAGGAACACTGAAGCTTTCTTT
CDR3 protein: CASTAAGRRNTEAFF

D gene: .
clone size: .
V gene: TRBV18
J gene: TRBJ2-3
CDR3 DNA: TGTGCCAGCTCACCCGGGACTGGGTACACAGATACGCAGTATTTT
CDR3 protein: CASSPGTGYTDTQYF

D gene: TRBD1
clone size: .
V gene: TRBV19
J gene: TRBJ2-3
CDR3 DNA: TGTGCCAGTAGCCCGGACAGGCACACAGATACGCAGTATTTT
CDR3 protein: CASSPDRHTDTQYF

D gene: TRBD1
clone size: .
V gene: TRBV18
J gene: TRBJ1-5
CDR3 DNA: TGTGCCAGCTCACCATCAGGGGGTAATCAGCCCCAGCATTTT
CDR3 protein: CASSPSGGNQPQHF

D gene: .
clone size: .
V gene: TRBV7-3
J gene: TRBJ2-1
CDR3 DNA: TGTGCCAGCAGCTTTTACTCTGCGGTCAACAATGAGCAGTTCTTC
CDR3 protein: CASSFYSAVNNEQFF

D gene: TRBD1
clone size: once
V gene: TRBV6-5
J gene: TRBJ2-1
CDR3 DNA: TGTGCCAGCAGTCAGGGGACAGGATCCTACAATGAGCAGTTCTTC
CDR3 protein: CASSQGTGSYNEQFF

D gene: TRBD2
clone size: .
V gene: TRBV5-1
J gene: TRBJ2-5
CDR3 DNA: TGCGCCAGCAGCTCTGGGGGACTAGCGGGACAAGAGACCCAGTACTTC
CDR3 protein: CASSSGGLAGQETQYF

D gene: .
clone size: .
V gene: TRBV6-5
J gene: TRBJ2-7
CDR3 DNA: TGTGCCAGCAGTCCCCTTGGGTCGGCGGGGGAGCAGTACTTC
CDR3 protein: CASSPLGSAGEQYF

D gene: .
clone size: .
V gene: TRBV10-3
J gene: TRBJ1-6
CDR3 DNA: TGTGCCATCAGTGAAACTGGACAGTCATATTCACCCCTCCACTTT
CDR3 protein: CAISETGQSYSPLHF

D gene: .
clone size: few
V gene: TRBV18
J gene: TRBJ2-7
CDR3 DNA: TGTGCCAGCTCACACGAGACAACCGGGAGCTCCTACGAGCAGTACTTC
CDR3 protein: CASSHETTGSSYEQYF

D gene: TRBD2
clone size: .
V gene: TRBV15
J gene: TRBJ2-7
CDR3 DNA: TGTGCCACCAGCAGAGCCAGGACTAGCAGCTACGAGCAGTACTTC
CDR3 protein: CATSRARTSSYEQYF

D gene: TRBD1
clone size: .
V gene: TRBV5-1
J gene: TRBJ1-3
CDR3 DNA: TGCGCCAGCAGCTCTGGGGGGACAGGGGATTCGGCATATTTT
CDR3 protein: CASSSGGTGDSAYF

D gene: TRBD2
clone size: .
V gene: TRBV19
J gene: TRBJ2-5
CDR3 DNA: TGTGCCAGTAGTATGGGAGGGAGCGCGCCCCAAGAGACCCAGTACTTC
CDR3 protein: CASSMGGSAPQETQYF

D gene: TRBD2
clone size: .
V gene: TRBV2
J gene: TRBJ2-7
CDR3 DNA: TGTGCCAGCAGAAGGGAGGGACGTAGTTCCCACGAGCAGTACTTC
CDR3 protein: CASRREGRSSHEQYF

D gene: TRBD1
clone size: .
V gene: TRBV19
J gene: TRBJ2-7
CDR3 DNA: TGTGCCAGTGCCCCTAGACAGGGAATCGGCAACGAGCAGTACTTC
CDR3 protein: CASAPRQGIGNEQYF

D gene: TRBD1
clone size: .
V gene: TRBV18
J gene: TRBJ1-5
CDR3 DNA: TGTGCCAGCTCACAACAGCGTACAGGGGACAATCAGCCCCAGCATTTT
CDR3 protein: CASSQQRTGDNQPQHF

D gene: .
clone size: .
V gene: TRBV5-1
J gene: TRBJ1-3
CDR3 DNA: TGCGCCAGCAGCTTGGGAGGGAAGGGCTCTGGAAACACCATATATTTT
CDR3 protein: CASSLGGKGSGNTIYF

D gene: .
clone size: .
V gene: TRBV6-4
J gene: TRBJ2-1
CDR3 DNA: TGTGCCAGCAGTGAGTCGAAGGTGGGGGCCTTAGAGCAGTTCTTC
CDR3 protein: CASSESKVGALEQFF

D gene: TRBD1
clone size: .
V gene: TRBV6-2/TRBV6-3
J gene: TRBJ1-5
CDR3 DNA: TGTGCCAGCAGCCCTCGCGGGAGGGGGCCCGATAGCAATCAGCCCCAGCATTTT
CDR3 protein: CASSPRGRGPDSNQPQHF

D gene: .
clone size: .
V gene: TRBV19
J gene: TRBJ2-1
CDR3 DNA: TGTGCCAGTAGTATCTCAACAGCCTACAATGAGCAGTTCTTC
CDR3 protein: CASSISTAYNEQFF

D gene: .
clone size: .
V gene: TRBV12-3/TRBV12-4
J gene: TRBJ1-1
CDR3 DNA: TGTGCCAGCAGCATCGGAGCCATAGGAGCTTTCTTT
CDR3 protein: CASSIGAIGAFF

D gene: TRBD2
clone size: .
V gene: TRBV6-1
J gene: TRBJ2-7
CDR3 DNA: TGTGCCAGCAGTGAAGCCCTACTAGCGCCTACCTCCTACGAGCAGTACTTC
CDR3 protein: CASSEALLAPTSYEQYF

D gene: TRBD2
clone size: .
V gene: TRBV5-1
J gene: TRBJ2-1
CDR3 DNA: TGCGCCAGCAGCCATACTAGCGGGGTTAACAATGAGCAGTTCTTC
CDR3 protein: CASSHTSGVNNEQFF

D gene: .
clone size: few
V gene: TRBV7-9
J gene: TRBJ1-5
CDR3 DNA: TGTGCCAGCAGCCAGGACAGTAGCAATCAGCCCCAGCATTTT
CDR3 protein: CASSQDSSNQPQHF

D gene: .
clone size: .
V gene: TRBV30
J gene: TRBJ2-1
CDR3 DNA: TGTGCCTGGGCTGGGCAGGGCTACTACAATGAGCAGTTCTTC
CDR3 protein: CAWAGQGYYNEQFF

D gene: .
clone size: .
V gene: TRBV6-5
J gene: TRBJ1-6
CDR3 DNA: TGTGCCAGCAGTTTTCTCAATTCACCCCTCCACTTT
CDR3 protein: CASSFLNSPLHF